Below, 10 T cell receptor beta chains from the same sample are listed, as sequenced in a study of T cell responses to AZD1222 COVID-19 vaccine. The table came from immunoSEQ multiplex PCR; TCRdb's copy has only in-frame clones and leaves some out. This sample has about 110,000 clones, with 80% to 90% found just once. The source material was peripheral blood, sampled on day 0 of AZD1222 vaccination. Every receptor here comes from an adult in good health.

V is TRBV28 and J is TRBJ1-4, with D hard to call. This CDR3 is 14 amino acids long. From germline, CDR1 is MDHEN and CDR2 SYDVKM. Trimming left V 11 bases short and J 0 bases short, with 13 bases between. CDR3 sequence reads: CAVGWVSTNEKLFF. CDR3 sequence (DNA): TGTGCCGTAGGCTGGGTCTCAACTAATGAAAAACTGTTTTTT.

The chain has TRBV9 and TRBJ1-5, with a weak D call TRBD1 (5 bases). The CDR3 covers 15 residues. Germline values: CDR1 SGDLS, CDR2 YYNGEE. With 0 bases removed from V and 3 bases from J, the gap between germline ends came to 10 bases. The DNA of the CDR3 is TGTGCCAGCAGCGTAGGCGACAGAAACAATCAGCCCCAGCATTTT. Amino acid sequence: CASSVGDRNNQPQHF.

The CDR3 coding sequence is TGTGCCAGTAGTAATGCCGGAAACACCATATATTTT. It codes for CASSNAGNTIYF. The V and J genes are TRBV19 and TRBJ1-3; unclear D gene. This CDR3 contains 12 residues. Trimming stripped 4 bases from V and 4 bases from J, with 5 bases between. Germline-derived CDR1 and CDR2 are LNHDA and SQIVND (reference sequence). The entire variable domain, with the rest obtained from reference TRBV19 and TRBJ1-3, is as follows: DGGITQSPKYLFRKEGQNVTLSCEQNLNHDAMYWYRQDPGQGLRLIYYSQIVNDFQKGDIAEGYSVSREKKESFPLTVTSAQKNPTAFYLCASSNAGNTIYFGEGSWLTVV.

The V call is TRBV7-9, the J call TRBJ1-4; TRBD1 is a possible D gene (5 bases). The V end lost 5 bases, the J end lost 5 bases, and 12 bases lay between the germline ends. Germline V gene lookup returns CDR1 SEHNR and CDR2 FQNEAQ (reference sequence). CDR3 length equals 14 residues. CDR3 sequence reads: CASSLGGANEKLFF. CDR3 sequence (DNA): TGTGCCAGCAGCCTCGGTGGGGCAAATGAAAAACTGTTTTTT.

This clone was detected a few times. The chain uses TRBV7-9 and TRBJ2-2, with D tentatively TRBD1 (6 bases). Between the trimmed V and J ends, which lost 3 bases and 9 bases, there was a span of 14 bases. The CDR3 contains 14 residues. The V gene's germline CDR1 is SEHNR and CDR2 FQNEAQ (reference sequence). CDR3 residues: CASSLGAGLRELFF. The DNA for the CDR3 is TGTGCCAGCAGCTTGGGGGCCGGTTTAAGGGAGCTGTTTTTT.

The CDR3 loop reads CASSLAYNEQFF. CDR3 DNA sequence: TGCGCCAGCAGCTTAGCTTACAATGAGCAGTTCTTC. V is TRBV5-1 and J is TRBJ2-1, with D unclear. Trimming removed 2 bases from V and 4 bases from J, with 4 bases in between. The length of the CDR3 is 12 residues. Germline loops: CDR1 SGHRS, CDR2 YFSETQ.

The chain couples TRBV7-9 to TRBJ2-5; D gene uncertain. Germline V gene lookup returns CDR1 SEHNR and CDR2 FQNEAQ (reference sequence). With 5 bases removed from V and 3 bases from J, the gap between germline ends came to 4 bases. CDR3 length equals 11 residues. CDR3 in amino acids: CASSPKETQYF. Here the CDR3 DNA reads TGTGCCAGCAGCCCCAAAGAGACCCAGTACTTC.

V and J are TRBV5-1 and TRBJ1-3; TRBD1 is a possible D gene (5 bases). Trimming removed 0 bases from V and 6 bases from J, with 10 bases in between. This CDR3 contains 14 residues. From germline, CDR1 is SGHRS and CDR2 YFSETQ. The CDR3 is CASSLGQGVNTIYF. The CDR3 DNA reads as TGCGCCAGCAGCTTGGGTCAGGGCGTAAACACCATATATTTT.

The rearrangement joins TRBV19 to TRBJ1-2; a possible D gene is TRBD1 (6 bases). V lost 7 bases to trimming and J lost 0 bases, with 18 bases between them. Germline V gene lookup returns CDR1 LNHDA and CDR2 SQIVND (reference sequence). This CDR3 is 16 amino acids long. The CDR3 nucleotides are TGTGCCAGTACCCGACCGGGGGGGGCGTCTAACTATGGCTACACCTTC. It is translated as CASTRPGGASNYGYTF.

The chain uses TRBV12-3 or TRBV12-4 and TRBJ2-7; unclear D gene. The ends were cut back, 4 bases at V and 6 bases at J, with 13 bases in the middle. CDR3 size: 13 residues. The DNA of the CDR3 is TGTGCCAGCAGTTCCTCTGGCTTCGGCGAGCAGTACTTC. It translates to CASSSSGFGEQYF.